This T cell receptor (beta chain) was recovered during a study of blood T cell repertoires in COVID-19. Study context: Acute and convalescent COVID-19 samples came from the United States, Italy and Spain.

In the original workflow: The assay estimated nucleated cells by amplifying reference gene primers. Sequencing used immunoSEQ multiplex PCR; TCRdb keeps in-frame clones, though not all of them. V, J and clone size were drawn from that table, and D and trimming were deduced from the DNA. The sample lists around 190,000 clones; about four fifths were seen once. Germline CDR1 and CDR2: KGHSH and LQKENI. The CDR3 contains 14 residues. V lost 6 bases, J lost 5 bases, and 3 bases stayed unmatched. The Seattle patients, enrolled during active infection, were followed longitudinally. This clone was found once.

This TCR derives from a woman aged 55-75 years with COVID-19, enrolled during active disease. The sequenced sample consisted of peripheral blood. This chain uses TRBV18 with TRBJ1-4, with 10 bases that match TRBD1. The CDR3 here is CASSRDRGNEKLFF. DNA of the CDR3: TGTGCCAGCTCTCGGGACAGGGGAAATGAAAAACTGTTTTTT.